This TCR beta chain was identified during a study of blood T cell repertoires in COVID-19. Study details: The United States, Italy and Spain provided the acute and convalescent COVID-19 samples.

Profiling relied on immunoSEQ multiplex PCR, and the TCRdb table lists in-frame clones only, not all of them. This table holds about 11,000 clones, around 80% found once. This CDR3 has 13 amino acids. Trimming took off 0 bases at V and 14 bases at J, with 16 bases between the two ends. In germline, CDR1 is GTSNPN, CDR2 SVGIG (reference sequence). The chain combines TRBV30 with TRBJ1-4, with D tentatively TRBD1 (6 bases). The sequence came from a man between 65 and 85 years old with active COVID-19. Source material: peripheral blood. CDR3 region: CAWSVGERDTLFF. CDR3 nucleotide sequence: TGTGCCTGGAGTGTGGGGGAACGGGACACTCTGTTTTTT. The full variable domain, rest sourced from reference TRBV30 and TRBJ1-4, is SQTIHQWPATLVQPVGSPLSLECTVEGTSNPNLYWYRQAAGRGLQLLFYSVGIGQISSEVPQNLSASRPQDRQFILSSKKLLLSDSGFYLCAWSVGERDTLFFGSGTQLSVL.